A selection of T cell receptor beta chains follows, all from one sample in a study of neurological immune-mediated disorders. TCRdb reprocessed the 5' RACE reads via MiXCR and lists one record per CDR3 protein. The repertoire holds approximately 84,000 distinct CDR3 sequences, with about 4.3% as singletons. The sequencing sample was made of PBMCs. The receptors were gathered from a woman aged 60-75 years with multiple sclerosis. Both conserved end residues are part of each CDR3. Fields, in order: CDR3 DNA, CDR3 protein, J gene, V gene, D gene, clone size. A D gene is named only where the DNA matches it firmly. Some rows have no size entry. The others give once, few or many, or a class for an expanded clone.

TGTGCCAGCCGATGGCCGGGGCGGAGGTCTGAAGCTTTCTTT	CASRWPGRRSEAFF	TRBJ1-1	TRBV12-3/TRBV12-4	NA	many
TGTGCCAGCGTCTTCCGGACAGGCGGTTACAATGAGCAGTTCTTC	CASVFRTGGYNEQFF	TRBJ2-1	TRBV12-3/TRBV12-4	TRBD1	many
TGTGCCAGCAGCCATCACCGGGACAGGTACCAAGAGACCCAGTACTTC	CASSHHRDRYQETQYF	TRBJ2-5	TRBV14	TRBD1	NA
TGCAGTGCAAAACCCCTACAATCTAGCTCCTATAATTCACCCCTCCACTTT	CSAKPLQSSSYNSPLHF	TRBJ1-6	TRBV20-1	NA	many
TGCGCCAGCAGCTTCGGGGAGGCTGGGGCCAACGTCCTGACTTTC	CASSFGEAGANVLTF	TRBJ2-6	TRBV5-1	NA	many
TGCGCCAGCAGCTTGGATGGCAGGAAATTTTACGAGCAGTACTTC	CASSLDGRKFYEQYF	TRBJ2-7	TRBV5-1	NA	many
TGTGCCAGCAGCACGGACAGCGCGCAAGAGACCCAGTACTTC	CASSTDSAQETQYF	TRBJ2-5	TRBV6-6	NA	many
TGTGCCAGCCACTGGGGGGCCGGAGATACGCAGTATTTT	CASHWGAGDTQYF	TRBJ2-3	TRBV12-3/TRBV12-4	NA	many
TGCAGTGCTAAAGGGCCGGTTGAGACCCAGTACTTC	CSAKGPVETQYF	TRBJ2-5	TRBV20-1	NA	NA
TGTGCCAGCAGCCGAGACAGCCTAGCGGGTGGCCCCACGGGTGAGCAGTTCTTC	CASSRDSLAGGPTGEQFF	TRBJ2-1	TRBV7-2	TRBD2	NA
TGCAGTGGTCGGGGGCGGGCAGATACGCAGTATTTT	CSGRGRADTQYF	TRBJ2-3	TRBV20-1	NA	many
TGCAGTACACCCCTGGGGGTTAGCAATCAGCCCCAGCATTTT	CSTPLGVSNQPQHF	TRBJ1-5	TRBV20-1	NA	many
TGTGCCAGCAGCCAAGTAGGCGGATCGACGCAGTATTTT	CASSQVGGSTQYF	TRBJ2-3	TRBV3-1	NA	many
TGTGCCAGCTCACCAGGGACCGAACCGCACGAGCAGTACTTC	CASSPGTEPHEQYF	TRBJ2-7	TRBV18	NA	many
TGTGCCAGCAGTAGCCGGGTTGCTTGGCAGTACTTC	CASSSRVAWQYF	TRBJ2-7	TRBV12-3/TRBV12-4	NA	many
TGTGCCAGCTGTAGAGACGTAGGAACTAATGAAAAACTGTTTTTT	CASCRDVGTNEKLFF	TRBJ1-4	TRBV12-3/TRBV12-4	NA	many
TGCAGTGCTAATGGAGCTAGCGGGGGCTCAGATACGCAGTATTTT	CSANGASGGSDTQYF	TRBJ2-3	TRBV20-1	TRBD2	many
TGTGCCAGCAGTTCACCCGCGGGGGTACCCTACGAGCAGTACTTC	CASSSPAGVPYEQYF	TRBJ2-7	TRBV27	TRBD2	many
TGCGCCAGCAGCTCCATAATGGGAGAGGGGAACACTGAAGCTTTCTTT	CASSSIMGEGNTEAFF	TRBJ1-1	TRBV5-1	NA	many
TGTGCCAGCAGCCGCTTAAGCGGACCTTACAATGAGCAGTTCTTC	CASSRLSGPYNEQFF	TRBJ2-1	TRBV12-3/TRBV12-4	NA	many
TGCAGTGCTCCCCGACAGGGGCGTTATGGCTACACCTTC	CSAPRQGRYGYTF	TRBJ1-2	TRBV20-1	TRBD1	many
TGCGCCAGCAGCTTGGTTGGGTACTCTGAAGCTTTCTTT	CASSLVGYSEAFF	TRBJ1-1	TRBV5-1	NA	many
TGTGCCAGCAGTTACCTTCTCGCGAACACTGAAGCTTTCTTT	CASSYLLANTEAFF	TRBJ1-1	TRBV6-5	NA	many
TGTGCCAGCAGCTCGTTTAGCGGGGGGGCAGATACGCAGTATTTT	CASSSFSGGADTQYF	TRBJ2-3	TRBV11-3	TRBD2	few
TGCGCCAGCAGCGTCTTGGACAGGGAAGGGTACGAGCAGTACTTC	CASSVLDREGYEQYF	TRBJ2-7	TRBV5-1	TRBD1	many
TGTGCCAGCAGTTTTGCAGGGTTGACCTATAATTCACCCCTCCACTTT	CASSFAGLTYNSPLHF	TRBJ1-6	TRBV28	NA	many
TGTGCCAGCAGCTTAGCGTCGGCCAACGTCCTGACTTTC	CASSLASANVLTF	TRBJ2-6	TRBV7-6	NA	many
TGTGCCAGCAGCTTAAATAATCAGCCCCAGCATTTT	CASSLNNQPQHF	TRBJ1-5	TRBV7-8	NA	many
TGCAGTGCTGATGGGGGCCGGCAAGAGACCCAGTACTTC	CSADGGRQETQYF	TRBJ2-5	TRBV20-1	NA	many
TGTGCCAGCAGCCAAGCAAGCGGGACACACTACGAGCAGTACTTC	CASSQASGTHYEQYF	TRBJ2-7	TRBV7-2	NA	many
TGCAGTGCTAGTCAACCTAGCGTCAATGAGCAGTTCTTC	CSASQPSVNEQFF	TRBJ2-1	TRBV20-1	NA	many
TGTGCCAGCAGTTACTCGTTTGGGGAGGGACAGGGATCAGGGTTT	CASSYSFGEGQGSGF	TRBJ1-4	TRBV6-6	TRBD1	many
TGTGCCAGCAGTTTTTTTGTCCAAGAGACCCAGTACTTC	CASSFFVQETQYF	TRBJ2-5	TRBV28	NA	many
TGCAGTGCTAGAGATTCGGGACACCATACCTACGAGCAGTACTTC	CSARDSGHHTYEQYF	TRBJ2-7	TRBV20-1	NA	many
TGCGCCAGCAGCCTCGGGACCATCACCGGGGAGCTGTTTTTT	CASSLGTITGELFF	TRBJ2-2	TRBV5-1	NA	many
TGTGCCAGTACCCCCTACCGGGCTAACACCGGGGAGCTGTTTTTT	CASTPYRANTGELFF	TRBJ2-2	TRBV21-1	NA	many
TGCGCCAGCAGCTCACAGACAAACAATGAGCAGTTCTTC	CASSSQTNNEQFF	TRBJ2-1	TRBV5-1	NA	many
TGTGCCAGCAGCGTAGCCCGGGACACCTCCTTAGCGACCAACACAGATACGCAGTATTTT	CASSVARDTSLATNTDTQYF	TRBJ2-3	TRBV9	NA	many
TGTGCCTGGAGTGAAGGTTCCGGGCGCTACACCTTC	CAWSEGSGRYTF	TRBJ1-2	TRBV30	NA	many
TGTGCCAGCAGCTTTGGAGGGGTCGGTTCACCCCTCCACTTT	CASSFGGVGSPLHF	TRBJ1-6	TRBV11-2	NA	many
TGTGCCAGCAGCTTAGACAGCTTAACCTACGAGCAGTACTTC	CASSLDSLTYEQYF	TRBJ2-7	TRBV7-2	NA	many
TGTGCCACCGCCAGGGACACTGAAGCTTTCTTT	CATARDTEAFF	TRBJ1-1	TRBV10-3	NA	many
TGCAGTGCTAGAGATAACGGGAGGGGGCGGCGGGGCTACACCTTC	CSARDNGRGRRGYTF	TRBJ1-2	TRBV20-1	TRBD1	many
TGCGCCAGCAGCTTGTTAGCTCAGGCTTTATACAATGAGCAGTTCTTC	CASSLLAQALYNEQFF	TRBJ2-1	TRBV5-1	NA	many
TGCGCCAGCAGCCAGCACGGACAGGGTGGCAATCAGCCCCAGCATTTT	CASSQHGQGGNQPQHF	TRBJ1-5	TRBV4-1	TRBD1	many
TGTGCCAGCAGTCCCGGCCGCGGGGCCTACGAGCAGTACTTC	CASSPGRGAYEQYF	TRBJ2-7	TRBV12-3/TRBV12-4	NA	many
TGTGCCAGCAGCTTAACAGGGATTGTCACAGATACGCAGTATTTT	CASSLTGIVTDTQYF	TRBJ2-3	TRBV7-9	NA	many
TGTGCCACCAGTGATTCCAGACTAGCGGGGCGCACAGATACGCAATATTTT	CATSDSRLAGRTDTQYF	TRBJ2-3	TRBV24-1	TRBD2	NA
TGCAGTGCACTCCCGGGACAGCTTAACTATGGCTACACCTTC	CSALPGQLNYGYTF	TRBJ1-2	TRBV20-1	TRBD1	many
TGTGCCAGCAGCGTAGCGGCAGGGAGGTCAGATACGCAGTATTTT	CASSVAAGRSDTQYF	TRBJ2-3	TRBV9	NA	many
TGCAGCGTTGGACAGGCAACGAACACTGAAGCTTTCTTT	CSVGQATNTEAFF	TRBJ1-1	TRBV29-1	NA	many
TGTGCCAGCAGTTACCAGCCCTATGGCTACACCTTC	CASSYQPYGYTF	TRBJ1-2	TRBV6-5	NA	many
TGCGCCAGCAGCAAAACAGGGCCCGATACGCAGTATTTT	CASSKTGPDTQYF	TRBJ2-3	TRBV5-1	NA	many
TGCGCCAGCAGCTTGTCATCCGATACGCAGTATTTT	CASSLSSDTQYF	TRBJ2-3	TRBV5-1	NA	many
TGTGCCAGCTCACCAGACAGGTTGAACACTGAAGCTTTCTTT	CASSPDRLNTEAFF	TRBJ1-1	TRBV18	NA	many
TGTGCCAGCAGCGCCACAGGTACCCTGAACACTGAAGCTTTCTTT	CASSATGTLNTEAFF	TRBJ1-1	TRBV9	NA	few
TGCAGTGCTAGCCTAGGGGGTTACACTGAAGCTTTCTTT	CSASLGGYTEAFF	TRBJ1-1	TRBV20-1	NA	many
TGTGCCAGCAGCTTAGGGGCCGCCTATGGCTACACCTTC	CASSLGAAYGYTF	TRBJ1-2	TRBV11-2	NA	many
TGTGCCAGCAGTGAAGGTGGGGGGCGCACTGAAGCTTTCTTT	CASSEGGGRTEAFF	TRBJ1-1	TRBV6-1	NA	many
TGTGCCAGCAGCCCAGGTCCGCCGCCGGTCTACAATGAGCAGTTCTTC	CASSPGPPPVYNEQFF	TRBJ2-1	TRBV9	NA	many